This TCR beta chain stems from a study of siplizumab effects on memory and regulatory T cells. Data came from immunoSEQ multiplex PCR; TCRdb stores just in-frame clones and leaves some out. The sample shows tens of thousands of clones, roughly 96% of them seen only once. V was trimmed by 1 base and J by 4 bases, leaving 10 bases between them. This CDR3 region has 14 residues. Germline V gene lookup returns CDR1 SGHNT and CDR2 YYREEE (reference sequence). The V and J genes are TRBV5-4 and TRBJ2-3; TRBD1 or TRBD2 may be the D gene (6 bases each). The sequence came from a human donor in good health. Material for sequencing was naive CD4+ T cells sorted from blood. The CDR3 DNA follows: TGTGCCAGCAGCTTGAGGGGGGCAGCAGATACGCAGTATTTT. This gives the protein CASSLRGAADTQYF.